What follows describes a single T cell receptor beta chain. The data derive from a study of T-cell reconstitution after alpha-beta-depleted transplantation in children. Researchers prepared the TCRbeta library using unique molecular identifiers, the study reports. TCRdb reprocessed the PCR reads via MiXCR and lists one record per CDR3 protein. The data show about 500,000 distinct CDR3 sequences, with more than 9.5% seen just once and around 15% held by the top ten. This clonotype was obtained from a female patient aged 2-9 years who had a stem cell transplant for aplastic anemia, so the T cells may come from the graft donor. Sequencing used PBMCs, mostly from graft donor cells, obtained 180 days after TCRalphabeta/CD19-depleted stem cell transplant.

CDR3: CASSLSGGDQPQHF. In DNA, the CDR3 is TGTGCCAGCAGCTTATCGGGGGGCGATCAGCCCCAGCATTTT. V gene TRBV7-9 combines with J gene TRBJ1-5; D is possibly TRBD1 (6 bases). CDR3 size: 14 residues. V lost 2 bases and J 5 bases, leaving 10 bases between the germline ends. Germline values: CDR1 SEHNR, CDR2 FQNEAQ (reference sequence).